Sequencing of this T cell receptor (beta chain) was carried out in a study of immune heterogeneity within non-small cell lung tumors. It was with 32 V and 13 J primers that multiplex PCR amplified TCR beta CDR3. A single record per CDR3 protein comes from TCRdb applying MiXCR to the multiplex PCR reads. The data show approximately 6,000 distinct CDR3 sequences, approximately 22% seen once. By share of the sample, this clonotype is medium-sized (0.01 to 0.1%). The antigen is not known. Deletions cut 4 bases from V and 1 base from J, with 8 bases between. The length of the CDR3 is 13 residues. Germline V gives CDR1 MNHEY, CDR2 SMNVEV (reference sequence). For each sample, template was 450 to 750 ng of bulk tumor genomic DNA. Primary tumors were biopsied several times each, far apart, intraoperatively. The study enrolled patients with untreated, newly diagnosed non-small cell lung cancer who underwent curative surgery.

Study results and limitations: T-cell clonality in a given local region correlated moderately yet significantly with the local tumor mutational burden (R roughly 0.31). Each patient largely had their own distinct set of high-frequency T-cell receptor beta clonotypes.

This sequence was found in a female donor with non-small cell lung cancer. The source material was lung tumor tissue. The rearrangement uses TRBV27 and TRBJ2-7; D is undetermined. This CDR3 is CASSSRDSYEQYF. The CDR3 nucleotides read TGTGCCAGCAGTTCGCGAGATTCCTACGAGCAGTACTTC.